The 5 T cell receptor beta chains below all came from one sample that was sequenced in a study of blood T cell repertoires in COVID-19. Libraries were prepared by immunoSEQ multiplex PCR; TCRdb keeps only in-frame clonotypes and omits some of them. The sample includes 140,000 to 150,000 clones, around 86% seen only once; the top ten take around 8.5%. Sequences were obtained from peripheral blood. These receptor sequences come from a human donor in a cohort sampled during active COVID-19.

V is TRBV9 and J is TRBJ1-6; 9 nucleotides line up with TRBD1. This CDR3 comprises 15 residues. Looked up from germline, CDR1 is SGDLS and CDR2 is YYNGEE. With V trimmed by 3 bases and J by 9 bases, 7 bases remained unmatched. Here the CDR3 DNA reads TGTGCCAGCAGCGAATCCGGGACAGGGATTTCACCCCTCCACTTT. Residues: CASSESGTGISPLHF.

The V call is TRBV9, the J call TRBJ2-1, with no clear D. Germline V gene data show CDR1 as SGDLS and CDR2 as YYNGEE. With 3 bases removed from V and 4 bases from J, the gap between germline ends came to 11 bases. CDR3 length: 14 amino acids. CDR3 nucleotide sequence: TGTGCCAGCAGCGGAGGATCTAGTTACAATGAGCAGTTCTTC. It specifies CASSGGSSYNEQFF. The full variable domain, rest sourced from reference TRBV9 and TRBJ2-1, is DSGVTQTPKHLITATGQRVTLRCSPRSGDLSVYWYQQSLDQGLQFLIQYYNGEERAKGNILERFSAQQFPDLHSELNLSSLELGDSALYFCASSGGSSYNEQFFGPGTRLTVL.

The chain has TRBV7-3 and TRBJ1-1; no clear D. Germline V gene lookup returns CDR1 SGHTA and CDR2 FQGTGA. Trimming cost V 4 bases and J 0 bases, with 15 bases left between them. The CDR3 extends over 16 amino acids. Here the CDR3 DNA reads TGTGCCAGCAGCTCCCAGAGCCGACAAATGAACACTGAAGCTTTCTTT. Protein sequence: CASSSQSRQMNTEAFF.

The chain has TRBV18 and TRBJ1-2; D ambiguous. V gave up 2 bases and J gave up 8 bases, with 12 bases separating them. The germline gives CDR1 KGHSH, CDR2 LQKENI. CDR3 length: 13 residues. The DNA of the CDR3 is TGTGCCAGCTCACCAGCTGAGAGGGTCGGCTACACCTTC. Translating it yields CASSPAERVGYTF.

This chain uses TRBV28 with TRBJ2-2; 15 positions match TRBD2. This CDR3 contains 19 residues. CDR1 MDHEN and CDR2 SYDVKM come from the germline V gene. The junction had 10 bases not matched to a gene; V was cut back by 6 bases and J by 2 bases. The CDR3 region is CASSGLAGGQVGNTGELFF. The CDR3 region has the DNA TGTGCCAGCAGCGGACTAGCGGGAGGGCAGGTGGGAAACACCGGGGAGCTGTTTTTT.